This record looks at one T cell receptor (beta chain) sequence and its context. Its antigen is not identified. Using immunoSEQ multiplex PCR, the repertoire was profiled, and TCRdb retains in-frame clones only, with some absent. The data show 30,000 to 40,000 clones, roughly four fifths seen once. This specimen comes from a study of radiotherapy plus CTLA-4 blockade in lung cancer. Findings and limits, study-wide: Increased serum interferon-beta after radiation also reportedly predicted response strongly.

V gave up 4 bases and J gave up 0 bases, with 10 bases separating them. The CDR3 contains 13 residues. In germline, CDR1 is SQVTM, CDR2 ANQGSEA. The study treated chemo-refractory metastatic non-small-cell lung cancer patients with focal radiation plus ipilimumab CTLA-4 blockade. The V and J genes are TRBV29-1 and TRBJ2-7; D gene unclear. This TCR was sampled from a human donor with non-small cell lung cancer that progressed on radiotherapy plus ipilimumab. The starting material was peripheral blood, obtained from a patient treated with radiotherapy plus ipilimumab. DNA of the CDR3: TGCAGCGTTGTGTCCCCGGCCTCCTACGAGCAGTACTTC. It translates to CSVVSPASYEQYF.